This T cell receptor (beta chain) emerged from a study of blood T cell repertoires in COVID-19 (dated by TCRdb to 2020 to 2022). In terms of the full investigation: Samples from collaborators originated in the United States, Italy and Spain and spanned both the acute and convalescent phases of COVID-19. The material from the prospective study consisted of cDNA or gDNA derived from T cells, B-cell-depleted T cells, or PBMCs. The dataset comprised deeply sampled blood TCRbeta repertoires from subjects exposed to, actively infected with, or recovered from COVID-19. The repertoires were released in a freely available public database meant as a resource for research on the immune response to SARS-CoV-2. The samples were drawn from two sources: the first 160 participants of the ongoing ImmuneRACE study, and over 950 subjects contributed by 6 global collaborators. The sample metadata nearly always contained a de-identified subject ID, COVID-19 status, age in years and sex. Where available, HLA class I and class II types were obtained from metadata supplied by the sample provider rather than from assay-based typing.

On this clone itself: The target of this receptor is not known. Nothing much larger sits one base from this clone, and base qualities are not available.

TCRbeta CDR3 regions were amplified from genomic DNA using the immunoSEQ Assay, a bias-controlled multiplex PCR. Processing in the source paper ran as follows. Nucleated cell counts per sample were estimated from amplification of reference gene primers within the assay. To quantify the absolute abundance of each unique TCRbeta CDR3 rearrangement, sequence reads were collapsed and filtered. Productive Simpson clonality was computed per sample as the square root of Simpson's diversity index over productive rearrangements. Sourced from immuneACCESS, this table was stored by TCRdb with only in-frame sequences that have V and J called. A share of the clones is absent; for the studies checked, an unresolved V gene accounts for under half, and the remainder has no known explanation. Clonal size and the V and J genes are those of that table, whereas D and trimming came from the DNA. This sample comprises 95,000 to 110,000 clones, about 85% of them detected only once. The top ten clones comprise approximately 3.1% of the sample.

The CDR3 spans 13 residues, from the cysteine through the phenylalanine. The read is trimmed to its CDR3 DNA, 39 bases read in frame from base 1. The germline V gene supplies CDR1 SGHRS and CDR2 YFSETQ. The V end loses 2 bases and the J end loses 5 bases, and a stretch of 7 bases separates them. Paper-wide results and their limitations: How much clinical and demographic metadata was included differed by source and by participant, and the metadata was provided uncurated.

Collaborating institutions collected whole blood in K2EDTA tubes following their own protocols. For TCRbeta analysis, collaborators shipped samples as frozen whole blood, isolated PBMCs, or DNA extracted from either of those sample types. Sequenced input: peripheral blood. This TCR was sampled from a man in his fifties in a cohort sampled during active COVID-19. In this chain, TRBV5-1 is recombined with TRBJ1-4, with the identity of the D gene unclear. The base sequence is TGCGCCAGCAGCTTCGACAAGAATGAAAAACTGTTTTTT. The encoded protein is CASSFDKNEKLFF.